This entry lists 15 T cell receptor beta chains sequenced from one sample in a study of blood T cell repertoires in COVID-19. TCRdb's table, derived via immunoSEQ multiplex PCR, lists solely in-frame clones and lacks some. The sample contains about 420,000 clones, about 90% of which appear only once. Sequencing was done on a sample of peripheral blood. The receptors were sampled from a man aged 18-30 years with COVID-19, enrolled during active disease.

This chain uses TRBV14 with TRBJ1-4; possible D gene TRBD1, 5 bases. The V gene's germline CDR1 is SGHDN and CDR2 FVKESK. V dropped 4 bases and J dropped 0 bases, with 12 bases sitting between them. This CDR3 has 16 residues. The DNA of the CDR3 is TGTGCCAGCAGCCGACTGGGGGGAGCAACTAATGAAAAACTGTTTTTT. Encoded protein: CASSRLGGATNEKLFF.

The CDR3 DNA sequence: TGTGCCAGCAGCCCAAGAAGAGGGGGTGGCTACACCTTC. Protein sequence: CASSPRRGGGYTF. V and J are TRBV14 and TRBJ1-2; perhaps TRBD1 as D (6 bases). Germline CDR1 and CDR2: SGHDN and FVKESK. V lost 4 bases, J lost 7 bases, and 13 bases lay in between. The CDR3 spans 13 residues.

This clone has a single count. In DNA, the CDR3 is TGTGCCAGCAGCCCGGGACTAGCGGGCTACTACAATGAGCAGTTCTTC. As protein: CASSPGLAGYYNEQFF. The chain employs TRBV27 and TRBJ2-1, with TRBD2 matching over 12 bases. With V trimmed by 6 bases and J by 3 bases, 6 bases remained unmatched. The CDR3 consists of 16 residues. From germline, CDR1 is MNHEY and CDR2 SMNVEV (reference sequence).

The count of this clone is one. The chain uses TRBV11-3 and TRBJ2-3; 8 positions match TRBD1. Germline CDR1 and CDR2: SGHNT and YENEEA. The junction had 7 bases not matched to a gene; V was cut back by 4 bases and J by 4 bases. The CDR3 has 15 residues. CDR3 sequence reads: CASSYPGQDADTQYF. CDR3 coding DNA: TGTGCCAGCAGCTACCCGGGACAGGATGCAGATACGCAGTATTTT.

This chain connects TRBV19 to TRBJ2-2; unclear D gene. Trimming cost V 3 bases and J 1 base, with 9 bases left between them. This CDR3 has 15 amino acids. The germline V gene has CDR1 LNHDA and CDR2 SQIVND (reference sequence). This CDR3 reads CASSINPGNTGELFF. The CDR3, as DNA: TGTGCCAGTAGTATCAACCCAGGGAACACCGGGGAGCTGTTTTTT.

The chain has TRBV18 and TRBJ1-2; possible D gene TRBD1, 5 bases. V dropped 4 bases and J dropped 2 bases, with 11 bases sitting between them. The CDR3 has 14 residues. Germline V gene sequence: CDR1 KGHSH, CDR2 LQKENI. The CDR3 here is CASSLMTDNYGYTF. The DNA for the CDR3 is TGTGCCAGCTCACTCATGACAGACAACTATGGCTACACCTTC.

The J gene is TRBJ2-3, the V gene TRBV27; unclear D gene. Germline V gene lookup returns CDR1 MNHEY and CDR2 SMNVEV (reference sequence). V was shortened by 5 bases and J by 0 bases, with 12 bases between the two germline ends. This CDR3 is 15 amino acids long. This CDR3 reads CASSGWAVSTDTQYF. The CDR3 DNA sequence: TGTGCCAGCAGTGGATGGGCAGTTAGCACAGATACGCAGTATTTT.

This rearrangement joins TRBV6-5 to TRBJ2-2; no reliable D call. CDR1 and CDR2 (germline): MNHEY, SVGAGI. Trimming removed 6 bases at V and 5 bases at J, with 16 bases between. CDR3 length: 15 residues. The CDR3 DNA sequence: TGTGCCAGCAGCCACTCCTCGGGTGAGACCGGGGAGCTGTTTTTT. Its protein product is CASSHSSGETGELFF.

The chain is built from TRBV29-1 and TRBJ2-2; D is perhaps TRBD1 (6 bases). This CDR3 has 16 amino acids. V shed 2 bases and J shed 6 bases, with 19 bases lying between them. Germline V CDR1 and CDR2: SQVTM, ANQGSEA. The chain's CDR3 is CSVERTGTWGPGELFF. CDR3 nucleotides: TGCAGCGTTGAAAGAACGGGAACGTGGGGGCCCGGGGAGCTGTTTTTT.

The chain carries TRBV5-1 and TRBJ1-2, with 10 bases fitting TRBD1. The CDR3 is 13 amino acids. Looked up from germline, CDR1 is SGHRS and CDR2 is YFSETQ. The ends lost 4 bases at V and 8 bases at J; junction bases unmatched: 5. The CDR3 loop reads CASSPGQGDGYTF. The CDR3 DNA follows: TGCGCCAGCAGCCCCGGACAGGGGGACGGCTACACCTTC.

The V call is TRBV4-1, the J call TRBJ2-3; TRBD2 matches 8 bases. Germline trimming cut 4 bases from V and 3 bases from J; bases unmatched to any gene: 6. Germline V gene sequence: CDR1 MGHRA, CDR2 YSYEKL. The CDR3 sequence is 15 residues long. CDR3 DNA sequence: TGCGCCAGCAGCCTAGCGGGACTAGAAACAGATACGCAGTATTTT. Its translation: CASSLAGLETDTQYF.

This clone has ten or more counts. As DNA, the CDR3 is TGTGCCAGCAGGGCAACCGGGACAGGGTCATACGAGCAGTACTTC. Protein product: CASRATGTGSYEQYF. V gene TRBV6-5 combines with J gene TRBJ2-7; 9 bases fit TRBD1. The CDR3 is made up of 15 amino acids. The V gene's germline CDR1 is MNHEY and CDR2 SVGAGI. The J segment lost 4 bases and the V segment lost 6 bases, leaving 10 bases of the junction unmatched.

The chain employs TRBV6-6 and TRBJ2-1, with a tentative D call TRBD1 (5 bases). CDR3 length: 16 residues. Trimming took off 5 bases at V and 2 bases at J, with 16 bases between the two ends. The germline CDR1 and CDR2 sequences are MNHNY and SVGAGI (reference sequence). CDR3 coding DNA: TGTGCCAGCAGTCCCCAAAGGCTCAGGGCCTACAATGAGCAGTTCTTC. Its translation is CASSPQRLRAYNEQFF.

As concerns this clone: A read error may produce the germline difference seen at one junction end. CDR3 coding DNA: TGCGCCAGCAGCAGGGGGGGTGAATACTCCCACGAGCAGTACTTC. This codes for CASSRGGEYSHEQYF. The rearrangement links TRBV5-1 to TRBJ2-7; D possibly corresponds to TRBD2 (7 bases). The CDR3 spans 15 residues. Germline loops: CDR1 SGHRS, CDR2 YFSETQ.

The chain uses TRBV24-1 and TRBJ2-1; 7 bases line up with TRBD1. CDR1 and CDR2 from the germline V gene are KGHDR and SFDVKD. There are 15 residues in the CDR3. J was trimmed by 9 bases and V by 4 bases; bases with no gene match: 11. The CDR3 loop reads CATSEGQVGALEQFF. CDR3 in DNA: TGTGCCACCAGTGAAGGACAGGTAGGGGCCCTTGAGCAGTTCTTC.